This is a list of T cell receptor beta chains from one sample in a study of CD8 T cells in ankylosing spondylitis. TCRdb re-derived calls from the 5' RACE reads in MiXCR, one entry per CDR3 protein. The sample carries approximately 500,000 distinct CDR3 sequences, about 13% recorded once. The specimen sequenced was blood, either unsorted or a sorted T cell fraction (not recorded which). These receptors all come from a male donor with ankylosing spondylitis. Each CDR3 is given with its conserved first and last residue. Clone size is not always given. Where it is, it says once, few, many or a class for expanded clones.

v_call: TRBV20-1; clone_size: NA; j_call: TRBJ2-5; cdr3_aa: CSAKDRGSGETQYF
v_call: TRBV15; clone_size: NA; j_call: TRBJ2-7; cdr3_aa: CATSRGGVGYEQYF
v_call: TRBV5-1; clone_size: NA; j_call: TRBJ2-3; cdr3_aa: CATYLSGTPDTQYF
v_call: TRBV10-3; clone_size: many; j_call: TRBJ1-5; cdr3_aa: CAISGETGQPQHF
v_call: TRBV30; clone_size: few; j_call: TRBJ1-4; cdr3_aa: CAWSVTGGAREKLFF
v_call: TRBV19; clone_size: NA; j_call: TRBJ2-1; cdr3_aa: CASSIGREWAHEQFF
v_call: TRBV11-2; clone_size: NA; j_call: TRBJ2-2; cdr3_aa: CASSPRVSSGELFF
v_call: TRBV3-1; clone_size: NA; j_call: TRBJ2-1; cdr3_aa: CASSQEVTSGRQFF
v_call: TRBV5-1; clone_size: NA; j_call: TRBJ2-7; cdr3_aa: CASSLDRASYPYEQYF
v_call: TRBV27; clone_size: NA; j_call: TRBJ2-3; cdr3_aa: CASSPRRLDTQYF
v_call: TRBV27; clone_size: many; j_call: TRBJ2-1; cdr3_aa: CASTGTYYNEQFF
v_call: TRBV24-1; clone_size: many; j_call: TRBJ2-2; cdr3_aa: CATSDLSGRANTGELFF
v_call: TRBV29-1; clone_size: few; j_call: TRBJ2-7; cdr3_aa: CSVPGQSSYEQYF
v_call: TRBV29-1; clone_size: few; j_call: TRBJ2-7; cdr3_aa: CSVEGDGQEQYF
v_call: TRBV3-1; clone_size: many; j_call: TRBJ2-5; cdr3_aa: CASSQGQKETQYF
v_call: TRBV7-9; clone_size: NA; j_call: TRBJ2-7; cdr3_aa: CASSPPGVSTSEQYF
v_call: TRBV20-1; clone_size: NA; j_call: TRBJ1-2; cdr3_aa: CSARGQGGYGYTF
v_call: TRBV29-1; clone_size: medium-sized; j_call: TRBJ2-7; cdr3_aa: CSVAGEGREQYF
v_call: TRBV29-1; clone_size: NA; j_call: TRBJ1-1; cdr3_aa: CSIRRGAENTEAFF
v_call: TRBV5-1; clone_size: NA; j_call: TRBJ2-3; cdr3_aa: CASSLARQGGTDTQYF
v_call: TRBV11-3; clone_size: few; j_call: TRBJ2-1; cdr3_aa: CASSYGGGYNEQFF
v_call: TRBV29-1; clone_size: few; j_call: TRBJ1-1; cdr3_aa: CSPSLGGDTEAFF
v_call: TRBV5-8; clone_size: few; j_call: TRBJ1-1; cdr3_aa: CASSLPRNTEAFF
v_call: TRBV2; clone_size: few; j_call: TRBJ1-1; cdr3_aa: CASSAITEAFF
v_call: TRBV7-9; clone_size: NA; j_call: TRBJ2-1; cdr3_aa: CASSLVAARGEQFF
v_call: TRBV29-1; clone_size: many; j_call: TRBJ1-1; cdr3_aa: CSVHPRAGVDTEAFF
v_call: TRBV11-2; clone_size: few; j_call: TRBJ2-3; cdr3_aa: CASSFRAAGVTTDTQYF
v_call: TRBV4-2; clone_size: many; j_call: TRBJ2-3; cdr3_aa: CASSQVGTSGDSTDTQYF
v_call: TRBV29-1; clone_size: NA; j_call: TRBJ2-2; cdr3_aa: CSVEGGARTGELFF
v_call: TRBV6-6; clone_size: NA; j_call: TRBJ1-2; cdr3_aa: CASTRDRDGYTF
v_call: TRBV10-3; clone_size: NA; j_call: TRBJ2-5; cdr3_aa: CAISEGRSRETQYF
v_call: TRBV5-1; clone_size: many; j_call: TRBJ1-1; cdr3_aa: CASSPQGNSEAFF
v_call: TRBV7-2; clone_size: NA; j_call: TRBJ2-7; cdr3_aa: CASSHPGGRERYEQYF
v_call: TRBV24-1; clone_size: few; j_call: TRBJ2-1; cdr3_aa: CATSDIGTGGEEQFF
v_call: TRBV6-5; clone_size: few; j_call: TRBJ2-1; cdr3_aa: CASSYLSGPGSYNEQFF
v_call: TRBV7-8; clone_size: few; j_call: TRBJ1-5; cdr3_aa: CASSFGGRGGQPQHF
v_call: TRBV27; clone_size: few; j_call: TRBJ2-2; cdr3_aa: CASRPSGSTGELFF
v_call: TRBV10-3; clone_size: many; j_call: TRBJ2-1; cdr3_aa: CAIAPEDRGQFF
v_call: TRBV20-1; clone_size: NA; j_call: TRBJ1-4; cdr3_aa: CSAKHATNEKLFF
v_call: TRBV30; clone_size: NA; j_call: TRBJ1-2; cdr3_aa: CAWSRSIQEGYTF
v_call: TRBV29-1; clone_size: many; j_call: TRBJ1-4; cdr3_aa: CSVVMQGATNEKLFF
v_call: TRBV6-5; clone_size: few; j_call: TRBJ2-5; cdr3_aa: CASSYGPQTQETQYF
v_call: TRBV11-2; clone_size: NA; j_call: TRBJ1-1; cdr3_aa: CASSLDRDEAFF
v_call: TRBV20-1; clone_size: few; j_call: TRBJ2-1; cdr3_aa: CSAPWTSGRAGEQFF
v_call: TRBV12-3/TRBV12-4; clone_size: NA; j_call: TRBJ2-2; cdr3_aa: CASSRQGNAGELFF
v_call: TRBV5-1; clone_size: few; j_call: TRBJ2-3; cdr3_aa: CASSWGLAGDQDTQYF
v_call: TRBV4-1; clone_size: many; j_call: TRBJ1-2; cdr3_aa: CASSQVVDTNYGYTF
v_call: TRBV4-2; clone_size: NA; j_call: TRBJ2-3; cdr3_aa: CASAATGLSADTQYF
v_call: TRBV5-4; clone_size: NA; j_call: TRBJ2-2; cdr3_aa: CASSFGTGGGELFF
v_call: TRBV7-2; clone_size: NA; j_call: TRBJ2-1; cdr3_aa: CASSALGIYNEQFF
v_call: TRBV5-1; clone_size: many; j_call: TRBJ2-2; cdr3_aa: CASSWSTVGELFF
v_call: TRBV6-5; clone_size: NA; j_call: TRBJ2-5; cdr3_aa: CASSYSGSGEETQYF
v_call: TRBV6-2/TRBV6-3; clone_size: few; j_call: TRBJ1-2; cdr3_aa: CASSSELYYGYTF
v_call: TRBV5-1; clone_size: many; j_call: TRBJ2-7; cdr3_aa: CASSFTGGSYEQYF
v_call: TRBV20-1; clone_size: NA; j_call: TRBJ1-1; cdr3_aa: CSARDIHTEAFF